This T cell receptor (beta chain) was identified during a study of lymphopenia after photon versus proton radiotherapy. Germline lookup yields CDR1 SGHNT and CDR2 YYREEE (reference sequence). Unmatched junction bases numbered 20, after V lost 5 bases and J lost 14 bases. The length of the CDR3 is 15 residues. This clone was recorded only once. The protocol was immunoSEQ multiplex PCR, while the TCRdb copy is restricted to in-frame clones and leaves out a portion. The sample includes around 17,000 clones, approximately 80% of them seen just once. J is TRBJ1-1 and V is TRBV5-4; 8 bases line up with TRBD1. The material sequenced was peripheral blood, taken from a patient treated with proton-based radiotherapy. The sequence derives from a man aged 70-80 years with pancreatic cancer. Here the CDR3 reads CASSLPRQGRNLRFF. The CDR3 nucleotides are TGTGCCAGCAGTCTACCCCGACAGGGGAGAAATCTACGCTTCTTT.